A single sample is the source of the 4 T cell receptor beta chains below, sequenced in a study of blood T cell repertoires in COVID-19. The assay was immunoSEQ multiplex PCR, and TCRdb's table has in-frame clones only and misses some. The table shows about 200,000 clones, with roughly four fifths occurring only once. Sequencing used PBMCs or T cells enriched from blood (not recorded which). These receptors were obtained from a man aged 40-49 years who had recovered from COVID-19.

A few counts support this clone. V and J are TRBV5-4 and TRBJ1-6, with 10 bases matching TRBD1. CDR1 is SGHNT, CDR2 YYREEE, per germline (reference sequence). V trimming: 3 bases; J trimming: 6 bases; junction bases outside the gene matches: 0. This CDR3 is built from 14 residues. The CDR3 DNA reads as TGTGCCAGCAGCTGGGACAGGGGTAATTCACCCCTCCACTTT. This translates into CASSWDRGNSPLHF.

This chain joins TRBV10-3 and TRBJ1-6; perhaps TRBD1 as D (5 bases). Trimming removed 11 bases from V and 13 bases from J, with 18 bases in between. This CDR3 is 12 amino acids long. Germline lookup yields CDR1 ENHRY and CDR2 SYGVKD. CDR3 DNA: TGTGCCGTGAGGCAAGGGGCTGAGCCCCTCCACTTT. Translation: CAVRQGAEPLHF.

CDR3 sequence reads: CASSQDKRGSTDTQYF. The DNA of the CDR3 is TGTGCCAGCAGCCAAGATAAGCGGGGGTCCACAGATACGCAGTATTTT. The rearrangement uses TRBV4-2 and TRBJ2-3, with 8 bases lining up with TRBD2. Germline lookup yields CDR1 LGHNA and CDR2 YNFKEQ. The CDR3 loop spans 16 amino acids. The V and J ends lost 0 bases and 2 bases, in that order; junction bases with no gene match: 4.

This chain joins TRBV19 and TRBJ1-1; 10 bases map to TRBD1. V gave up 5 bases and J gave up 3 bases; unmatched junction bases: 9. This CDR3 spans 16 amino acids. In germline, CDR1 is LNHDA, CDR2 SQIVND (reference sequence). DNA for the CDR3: TGTGCCAGTAGTCCGTGGACAGGGGGAGGGGACACTGAAGCTTTCTTT. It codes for CASSPWTGGGDTEAFF.